This TCR beta chain came from a study of metastatic and nonmetastatic thyroid tumors. Study as a whole: Patients with malignant and benign thyroid disease provided blood and tumor or nodule tissue, whose repertoires were compared. Study observations and caveats: Across blood and tumor, TCR beta diversity in malignant thyroid tumors was reportedly significantly higher than in benign nodules.

Germline loops: CDR1 SGHNT, CDR2 YYREEE (reference sequence). V gave up 0 bases and J gave up 4 bases, with 10 bases separating them. The CDR3 extends over 14 amino acids. Every patient underwent thyroid surgery untreated. This clone showed up many times. Its antigen is not known. Per the original methods: What underpinned the distant-metastasis classifier for papillary thyroid cancer was the set of CDR3 differences across clinicopathological groups. TCRdb reprocessed the PCR reads via MiXCR. V and J calls and clone size were set by TCRdb, not the authors. This table holds 30,000 to 45,000 clones, around a fifth found once.

The chain uses TRBV5-4 and TRBJ1-2; D is perhaps TRBD1 (6 bases). The sequencing sample was made of blood. The sequence was collected from a female donor with papillary thyroid cancer or a benign thyroid nodule (not recorded which). Some clones in this sample may be carry-over from other donors' samples. CDR3 sequence (DNA): TGTGCCAGCAGCTTGGAGGGGGGACGCTATGGCTACACCTTC. This translates into CASSLEGGRYGYTF.